These 27 T cell receptor beta chains originate from one sample sequenced in a study of radiation and T cells in renal cell carcinoma (TCRdb year 2020). Library preparation used the immunoSEQ multiplex PCR assay. TCRdb provides this immuneACCESS table in a form limited to in-frame rearrangements. Some clones are lacking; in checked studies, under half of them reflect an unresolved V gene, and why the rest are absent is not known. The sample records about 140,000 clones, approximately 87% of which are singletons. The top ten constitute roughly 25% of the sample. Interpreted using the paper, the time point label stands for: baseline pretreatment blood. This specimen's treatment or condition label, per the study, means: 15 Gy SBRT to primary tumor, nephrectomy 4 weeks later. Sequences were derived from blood, sampled from a patient whose treatment included radiotherapy and nephrectomy. Source of these receptors: a woman aged 45-59 years with renal cell carcinoma.

The gene calls are TRBV5-6 and TRBJ2-7; 12 nucleotides agree with TRBD2. CDR1 is SGHDT and CDR2 is YYEEEE in the germline V gene. V was pared by 7 bases and J by 2 bases, with 7 bases of the junction left unmatched. There are 15 residues in the CDR3. CDR3 nucleotide sequence: TGTGCCAGCGGTCCTAGCGGGAGGGCCGCCTACGAGCAGTACTTC. Translation gives CASGPSGRAAYEQYF.

V usage is TRBV5-1 and J usage is TRBJ1-1, with D perhaps matching TRBD1 (5 bases). The CDR3 consists of 15 residues. Germline CDR1 SGHRS, CDR2 YFSETQ. V lost 0 bases and J 3 bases, leaving 12 bases between the germline ends. CDR3 residues: CASSLAGNGDTEAFF. CDR3 in DNA: TGCGCCAGCAGCTTGGCAGGGAACGGCGACACTGAAGCTTTCTTT.

CDR3 nucleotides: TGTGCCAGCTCAGCGGACAGGGGGAACACTGAAGCTTTCTTT. Its protein is CASSADRGNTEAFF. This chain links TRBV18 with TRBJ1-1; TRBD1 aligns across 9 bases. This CDR3 is 14 amino acids long. V shed 5 bases, J shed 1 base, and the junction held 2 bases outside the gene matches. The germline V gene encodes CDR1 KGHSH and CDR2 LQKENI.

The chain joins TRBV10-2 to TRBJ1-5; weak D call: TRBD1 (6 bases). Germline V CDR1 and CDR2: WSHSY, SAAADI. V lost 9 bases to trimming and J lost 9 bases, with 15 bases between them. The CDR3 sequence is 12 residues long. CDR3 nucleotides: TGCGCCAGTGGGGAGGGGGATTGGCCCCAGCATTTT. This encodes CASGEGDWPQHF.

This chain links TRBV4-3 with TRBJ1-1, with 10 bases aligning to TRBD1. This CDR3 region has 16 residues. The junction had 5 bases not matched to a gene; V was cut back by 4 bases and J by 0 bases. The germline CDR1 and CDR2 sequences are LGHNA and YSLEER. CDR3 DNA: TGCGCCAGCAGCCTAGGGGGGACAGGGGTGAACACTGAAGCTTTCTTT. This sequence encodes CASSLGGTGVNTEAFF.

In this sample, this clone turned up a few times. One end of the junction fails to match germline, which may point to a read error. The chain is built from TRBV11-2 and TRBJ1-4; 8 bases fit TRBD1. The CDR3 extends over 11 amino acids. Germline CDR1 reads SGHAT; CDR2 reads FQNNGV. CDR3 in amino acids: CTSSRGQGLFF. As DNA, the CDR3 is TGTACCAGCAGCAGGGGGCAGGGACTGTTTTTT. Complete variable domain (other parts from reference TRBV11-2 and TRBJ1-4): EAGVAQSPRYKIIEKRQSVAFWCNPISGHATLYWYQQILGQGPKLLIQFQNNGVVDDSQLPKDRFSAERLKGVDSTLKIQPAKLEDSAVYLCTSSRGQGLFFGSGTQLSVL.

This clone has only a few counts. The chain has TRBV7-9 and TRBJ2-7; the D is unclear. Germline V gene lookup returns CDR1 SEHNR and CDR2 FQNEAQ (reference sequence). CDR3 size: 11 residues. The ends were cut back, 5 bases at V and 3 bases at J, with 5 bases in the middle. CDR3 protein: CASSRIYEQYF. DNA for the CDR3: TGTGCCAGCAGCCGCATCTACGAGCAGTACTTC.

This chain joins TRBV7-2 and TRBJ2-3, with D uncertain. CDR3 size: 15 residues. Germline values: CDR1 SGHTA, CDR2 FQGNSA. The V end was cut by 2 bases, the J end by 0 bases, with 9 bases between. As DNA, the CDR3 is TGTGCCAGCAGCTTAACCGTAGGCAGCACAGATACGCAGTATTTT. Amino acids: CASSLTVGSTDTQYF. Based on the CDR3 plus reference TRBV7-2 and TRBJ2-3, the full variable domain is GAGVSQSPSNKVTEKGKDVELRCDPISGHTALYWYRQSLGQGLEFLIYFQGNSAPDKSGLPSDRFSAERTGGSVSTLTIQRTQQEDSAVYLCASSLTVGSTDTQYFGPGTRLTVL.

The chain couples TRBV5-6 to TRBJ1-1; D may be TRBD1 (5 bases). Germline V gene data show CDR1 as SGHDT and CDR2 as YYEEEE. V lost 7 bases and J 1 base, leaving 14 bases between the germline ends. The CDR3 has 14 residues. The CDR3 reads CASRPQGWNTEAFF. CDR3 bases: TGTGCCAGCCGCCCCCAGGGTTGGAACACTGAAGCTTTCTTT.

The chain couples TRBV25-1 to TRBJ2-1; 9 bases line up with TRBD2. CDR1 is MGHDK and CDR2 is SYGVNS in the germline V gene. The CDR3 runs to 14 residues. V shed 9 bases, J shed 8 bases, and the junction held 11 bases outside the gene matches. The CDR3 coding sequence is TGTGCCAGTAGTTGGCGGGAGGGCCGTTATGAGCAGTTCTTC. It is translated as CASSWREGRYEQFF.

CDR3 in amino acids: CASSEQGGNQPQHF. CDR3 sequence (DNA): TGTGCCAGCAGTGAACAGGGGGGTAATCAGCCCCAGCATTTT. The genes are TRBV6-4 and TRBJ1-5, with TRBD1 matching 8 bases. The J segment lost 4 bases and the V segment lost 3 bases, leaving 2 bases of the junction unmatched. Germline V lookup: CDR1 MRHNA, CDR2 SNTAGT. The CDR3 length is 14 residues.

This chain links TRBV18 with TRBJ2-3; the match to TRBD2 covers 7 bases. The CDR3 sequence is 16 residues long. V was clipped by 2 bases and J by 5 bases; unmatched bases: 10. Germline lookup yields CDR1 KGHSH and CDR2 LQKENI. Here the CDR3 reads CASSPIPGTIGDTQYF. CDR3 in DNA: TGTGCCAGCTCACCAATACCGGGGACTATCGGAGATACGCAGTATTTT.

This sequence joins TRBV29-1 and TRBJ2-7; possibly TRBD1 or TRBD2 for D (5 bases each). The CDR3 spans 12 residues. Trimming removed 3 bases at V and 2 bases at J, with 8 bases between. Germline values: CDR1 SQVTM, CDR2 ANQGSEA. The CDR3 sequence: CSVERDPYEQYF. CDR3 nucleotides: TGCAGCGTTGAGAGGGACCCCTACGAGCAGTACTTC.

CDR3 DNA sequence: TGTGCCAGCATCCCTAACACCGGGGAGCTGTTTTTT. Its translation: CASIPNTGELFF. The V and J genes are TRBV6-1 and TRBJ2-2; D unclear. The CDR3 is 12 residues long. The germline CDR1 and CDR2 sequences are MNHNS and SASEGT. V shed 7 bases and J shed 2 bases, with 5 bases lying between them.

The CDR3 loop reads CASSIIGGVVYTEAFF. The DNA for the CDR3 is TGTGCCAGTAGTATAATTGGGGGAGTGGTGTACACTGAAGCTTTCTTT. The V and J genes are TRBV19 and TRBJ1-1, with D possibly being TRBD1 (5 bases). The germline V gene has CDR1 LNHDA and CDR2 SQIVND (reference sequence). The CDR3 is 16 amino acids. Deletions cut 2 bases from V and 3 bases from J, with 16 bases between.

V and J are TRBV29-1 and TRBJ2-7; D gene ambiguous. Germline-derived CDR1 and CDR2 are SQVTM and ANQGSEA. This CDR3 region has 13 residues. V shed 3 bases and J shed 6 bases, with 15 bases lying between them. Here the CDR3 DNA reads TGCAGCGTTGATACTGGGTCATTAACCGAGCAGTACTTC. Its protein is CSVDTGSLTEQYF.

The chain joins TRBV25-1 to TRBJ2-3, with a weak D call TRBD1 (5 bases). Trimming removed 2 bases from V and 0 bases from J, with 12 bases in between. From germline, CDR1 is MGHDK and CDR2 SYGVNS. The CDR3 spans 16 residues. The chain's CDR3 is CASSEGAEASTDTQYF. CDR3 bases: TGTGCCAGCAGTGAAGGGGCGGAAGCTAGCACAGATACGCAGTATTTT.

The genes are TRBV5-1 and TRBJ2-7; no clear D gene. Germline V CDR1 and CDR2: SGHRS, YFSETQ. Trimming took off 2 bases at V and 2 bases at J, with 14 bases between the two ends. The CDR3 is 15 amino acids. The CDR3 nucleotides are TGCGCCAGCAGCTTAACAGATCCTATTACCTACGAGCAGTACTTC. Protein sequence: CASSLTDPITYEQYF.

The V and J genes are TRBV7-9 and TRBJ1-2, with D perhaps matching TRBD1 (6 bases). This CDR3 contains 15 residues. V lost 2 bases to trimming and J lost 8 bases, with 18 bases between them. Germline V CDR1 and CDR2: SEHNR, FQNEAQ (reference sequence). CDR3 amino acids: CASSLRRSGDGGYTF. DNA of the CDR3: TGTGCCAGCAGCTTAAGGAGGTCAGGGGATGGCGGCTACACCTTC.

This clone was recorded a few times. V usage is TRBV10-2 and J usage is TRBJ1-4; D call uncertain. The CDR3 is 13 residues long. Trimming removed 4 bases at V and 6 bases at J, with 9 bases between. CDR1 and CDR2 (germline): WSHSY, SAAADI. For the CDR3, the DNA is TGCGCCAGCAGTGGGAACAGTCATGAAAAACTGTTTTTT. Translating it yields CASSGNSHEKLFF.

V is TRBV10-3 and J is TRBJ1-2, with unresolved D. The CDR3 covers 11 residues. V was trimmed by 0 bases and J by 8 bases, leaving 4 bases between them. The germline CDR1 and CDR2 sequences are ENHRY and SYGVKD. The chain's CDR3 is CAISESGGYTF. For the CDR3, the DNA is TGTGCCATCAGTGAGTCTGGCGGCTACACCTTC.

V gene TRBV29-1 combines with J gene TRBJ2-1; no clear D gene. Germline CDR1 reads SQVTM; CDR2 reads ANQGSEA. The V end was cut by 3 bases, the J end by 9 bases, with 9 bases between. The CDR3 has 11 amino acids. This CDR3 reads CSVDPVSEQFF. The CDR3, as DNA: TGCAGCGTTGATCCTGTCAGTGAGCAGTTCTTC.

This chain links TRBV5-1 with TRBJ2-2; a weak D match, TRBD2 (6 bases). Trimming cost V 4 bases and J 2 bases, with 18 bases left between them. CDR3 length: 17 residues. CDR1 and CDR2 from the germline V gene are SGHRS and YFSETQ. The CDR3 sequence is CASSRGTSLFNTGELFF. The CDR3 bases are TGCGCCAGCAGCCGCGGGACTTCGCTTTTTAACACCGGGGAGCTGTTTTTT.

This chain links TRBV6-5 with TRBJ2-7; 8 bases map to TRBD2. CDR1 is MNHEY, CDR2 SVGAGI, per germline. V gave up 6 bases and J gave up 4 bases; unmatched junction bases: 8. The CDR3 totals 14 residues. DNA of the CDR3: TGTGCCAGCAGCCGCGAAGCGGGGGTTTACGAGCAGTACTTC. Its protein is CASSREAGVYEQYF.

The rearrangement links TRBV9 to TRBJ2-3; TRBD2 matches at 8 bases. The junction had 8 bases not matched to a gene; V was cut back by 3 bases and J by 5 bases. CDR1 and CDR2 from the germline V gene are SGDLS and YYNGEE. CDR3 length: 15 amino acids. The CDR3 protein is CASSETSGGRDTQYF. The CDR3 DNA follows: TGTGCCAGCAGCGAAACTAGCGGAGGGCGAGATACGCAGTATTTT.

This rearrangement joins TRBV7-2 to TRBJ1-6; tentative D call: TRBD1 (6 bases). This CDR3 is 17 amino acids long. V lost 5 bases to trimming and J lost 0 bases, with 14 bases between them. Germline CDR1 SGHTA, CDR2 FQGNSA. In DNA, the CDR3 is TGTGCCAGCAGCGCCGGCCAGGGGAGCTCCTATAATTCACCCCTCCACTTT. Encoded protein: CASSAGQGSSYNSPLHF.

The chain recombines TRBV29-1 with TRBJ2-2; D is undetermined. V was shortened by 6 bases and J by 4 bases, with 9 bases between the two germline ends. The CDR3 consists of 12 residues. Germline CDR1 SQVTM, CDR2 ANQGSEA. The CDR3 DNA follows: TGCAGCGTCACCGGACCCACCGGGGAGCTGTTTTTT. Translated, it gives CSVTGPTGELFF.